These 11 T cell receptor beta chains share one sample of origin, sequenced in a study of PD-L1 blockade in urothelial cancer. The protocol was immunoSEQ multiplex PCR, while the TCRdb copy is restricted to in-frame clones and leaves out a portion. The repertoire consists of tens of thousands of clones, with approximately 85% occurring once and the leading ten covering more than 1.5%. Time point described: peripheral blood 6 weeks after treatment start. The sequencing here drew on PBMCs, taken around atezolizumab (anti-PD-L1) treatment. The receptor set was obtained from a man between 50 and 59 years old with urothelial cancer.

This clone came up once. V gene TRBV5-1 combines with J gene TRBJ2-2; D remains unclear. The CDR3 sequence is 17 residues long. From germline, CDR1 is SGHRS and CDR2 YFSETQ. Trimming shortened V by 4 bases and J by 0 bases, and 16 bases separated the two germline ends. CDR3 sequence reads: CASSMGGLRTNTGELFF. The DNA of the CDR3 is TGCGCCAGCAGCATGGGCGGTTTAAGGACGAACACCGGGGAGCTGTTTTTT.

The CDR3 bases are TGTGCCAGCAGTGACGCGGCCCAAATGACAGGGCCAGTCACAGATACGCAGTATTTT. Amino acid sequence: CASSDAAQMTGPVTDTQYF. The V and J genes are TRBV6-1 and TRBJ2-3, with 7 bases that match TRBD1. The junction had 17 bases not matched to a gene; V was cut back by 3 bases and J by 2 bases. This CDR3 is built from 19 residues. Germline V gives CDR1 MNHNS, CDR2 SASEGT.

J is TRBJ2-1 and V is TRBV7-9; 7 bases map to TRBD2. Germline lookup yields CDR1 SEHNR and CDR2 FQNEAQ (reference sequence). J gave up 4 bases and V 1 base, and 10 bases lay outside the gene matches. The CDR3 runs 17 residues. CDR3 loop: CASSLVLAGGGYNEQFF. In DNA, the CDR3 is TGTGCCAGCAGCTTAGTACTAGCTGGGGGGGGATACAATGAGCAGTTCTTC.

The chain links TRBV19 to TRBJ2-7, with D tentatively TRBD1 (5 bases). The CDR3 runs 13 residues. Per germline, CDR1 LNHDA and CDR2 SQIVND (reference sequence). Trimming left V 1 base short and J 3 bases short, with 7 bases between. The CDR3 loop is CASSIARDYEQYF. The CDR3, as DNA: TGTGCCAGTAGTATAGCCAGGGACTACGAGCAGTACTTC.

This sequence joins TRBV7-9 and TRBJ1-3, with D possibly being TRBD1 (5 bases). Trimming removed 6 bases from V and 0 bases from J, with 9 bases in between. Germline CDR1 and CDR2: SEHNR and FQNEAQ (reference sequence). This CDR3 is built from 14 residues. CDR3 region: CASRQQGSGNTIYF. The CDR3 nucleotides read TGTGCCAGCAGACAGCAGGGCTCTGGAAACACCATATATTTT.

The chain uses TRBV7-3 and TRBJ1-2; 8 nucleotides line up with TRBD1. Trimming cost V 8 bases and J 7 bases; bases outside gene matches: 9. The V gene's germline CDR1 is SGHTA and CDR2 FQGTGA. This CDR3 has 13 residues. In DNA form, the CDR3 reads TGTGCCAGCGGCGATCGACAGGGGAGTGGCTACACCTTC. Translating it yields CASGDRQGSGYTF.

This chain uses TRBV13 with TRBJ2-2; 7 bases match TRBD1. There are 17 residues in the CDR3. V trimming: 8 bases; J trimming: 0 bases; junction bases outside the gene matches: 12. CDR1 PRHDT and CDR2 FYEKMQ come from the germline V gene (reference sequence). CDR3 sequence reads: CASYPGLGTANTGELFF. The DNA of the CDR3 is TGTGCCAGCTACCCCGGACTGGGGACAGCGAACACCGGGGAGCTGTTTTTT.

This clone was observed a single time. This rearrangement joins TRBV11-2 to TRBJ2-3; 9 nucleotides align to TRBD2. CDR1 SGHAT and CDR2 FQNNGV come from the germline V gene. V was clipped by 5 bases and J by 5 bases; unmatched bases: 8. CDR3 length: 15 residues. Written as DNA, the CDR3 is TGTGCCAGCAGCGGTCCCGGGACTAGCCGAGATACGCAGTATTTT. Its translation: CASSGPGTSRDTQYF.

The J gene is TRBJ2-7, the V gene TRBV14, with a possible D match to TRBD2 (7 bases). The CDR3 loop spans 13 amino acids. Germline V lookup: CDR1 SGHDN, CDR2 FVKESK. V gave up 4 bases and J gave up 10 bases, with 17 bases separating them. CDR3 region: CASSRGGRAVQYF. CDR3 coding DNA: TGTGCCAGCAGCCGCGGGGGCCGGGCCGTCCAGTACTTC.

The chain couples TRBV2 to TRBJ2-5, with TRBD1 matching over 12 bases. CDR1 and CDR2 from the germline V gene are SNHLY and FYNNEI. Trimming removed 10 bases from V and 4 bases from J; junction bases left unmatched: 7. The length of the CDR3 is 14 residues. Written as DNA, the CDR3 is TGTGCCACCGCGGGACAGGGGGCACGAGAGACCCAGTACTTC. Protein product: CATAGQGARETQYF. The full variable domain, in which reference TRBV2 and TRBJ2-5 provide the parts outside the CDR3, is EPEVTQTPSHQVTQMGQEVILRCVPISNHLYFYWYRQILGQKVEFLVSFYNNEISEKSEIFDDQFSVERPDGSNFTLKIRSTKLEDSAMYFCATAGQGARETQYFGPGTRLLVL.

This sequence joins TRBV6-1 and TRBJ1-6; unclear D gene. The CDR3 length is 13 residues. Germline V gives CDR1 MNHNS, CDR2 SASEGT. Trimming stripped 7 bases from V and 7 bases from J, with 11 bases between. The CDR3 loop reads CASNGVQNSPLHF. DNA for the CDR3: TGTGCCAGCAACGGGGTTCAAAATTCACCCCTCCACTTT.